Detailed here is one T cell receptor beta chain. This clone was picked up a small number of times. Which antigen it targets is not known. Per-base qualities were not stored, and no clone one base away is much larger. V is clipped by 0 bases and J by 2 bases, and the sequence between their germline boundaries is 11 bases long. The germline V gene sets CDR1 to SGDLS and CDR2 to YYNGEE. Reading from cysteine to phenylalanine, the CDR3 counts 16 amino acids. Only the CDR3 region is kept as DNA, spanning 48 bases read in frame from base 1. The entry originates in a study of cytomegalovirus exposure and HLA in healthy donors (dated by TCRdb to the late 2010s). Background on the whole study: An earlier analysis of several hundred of the donors reported roughly 300 Gb of sequence data and 120 million or so unique TCR beta sequences from roughly 200 million T cells. An earlier analysis of 500 to 650 of the donors applied high-throughput TCR beta sequencing to assess whether each TCR beta V gene segment acted as functional or pseudogenic. A later genetic analysis used genome-wide SNP genotypes for about three fifths of the 666 donors, treating that subset as a discovery cohort. The study aimed to test whether cataloging public T cell receptors could reveal signatures of past pathogen exposure. The later analysis used no new phenotypic data to find candidate immune exposures, relying instead on TCR beta sequences and their occurrence across donors. All discovery cohort repertoires had been generated using a single sequencing platform. A later analysis re-analyzed previously published TCR beta repertoires from roughly 630 donors and added high-resolution HLA genotyping to study TCR occurrence patterns. HLA typing included class I and class II loci at four-digit resolution. The study used immunosequencing to profile the T cell repertoires of approximately 690 subjects and linked those repertoires to cytomegalovirus serostatus. Donor age, sex, ethnicity and CMV serostatus were compiled together with the repertoire data. Besides the first cohort of more than 650 subjects, a separate validation cohort made up of roughly 120 different subjects was used. Roughly 320 gigabases of sequencing data and roughly 81 million unique TCR sequences made up an early release that covered around 640 HLA-typed donors. Roughly 5 DR-DQ haplotypes were handled as single units for association and clustering because linkage in the cohort was strong. Typing coverage varied by locus: about 620-630 donors for A, B, C, DRB1 and DQB1; 500 to 550 for DQA1; over 600 for DPA1; 450 to 480 for DPB1. On average, around 200,000 unique TCR beta nucleotide sequences were sequenced per donor among 398 genotyped donors of the cohort, with around 19% of those sequences being non-productive. To predict cytomegalovirus infection status, the study combined high-throughput TCR immunosequencing, statistical association of individual TCRs with disease status, and machine learning. Among the roughly 380 genotyped donors, around 81% belonged to the genetic ancestry cluster associated with self-reported Caucasian donors.

General conclusions and limits of the study: Several of the top co-occurrence clusters appeared to be linked to parvovirus B19, influenza, CMV and Epstein-Barr virus, according to a later analysis. This cohort had only TCR beta chains sequenced, and the lack of alpha or paired-chain data limited which features could be detected. A total of fewer than 200 TCR beta chains were listed by the study as associated with cytomegalovirus. Presence/absence analyses assumed roughly uniform sequencing depth across donors, an assumption that may not hold. Linkage disequilibrium might explain the correlated functional status among segregating V segments, but an unknown experimental factor could not be excluded. In vitro tests confirmed that a few of the cytomegalovirus-associated TCR beta chains recognize cytomegalovirus antigens. A later analysis found that most CMV-associated TCR beta chains appeared HLA-restricted, with HLA associations seemingly driven largely by CMV exposure. In a later analysis, TCR association rates were found to vary across HLA loci, with the most associated TCRs seen for DRB1 alleles and the fewest for HLA-C alleles. In a later analysis, HLA-associated TCR beta chains showed more clonal expansion and lower generation probabilities than non-associated chains that were equally common. Compared with the roughly 700-donor mean, donors in an Asian-associated ancestry cluster had fewer N-insertions in productive TCRs, according to a later genetic analysis. According to the authors, the approach could potentially be generalized to other disease states and immunological phenotypes. A later analysis associated about 17,000 TCR beta sequences with specific HLA alleles at a false discovery rate of 0.05. Some IMGT-functional V segments, including TRBV6-2 and TRBV6-3, could not be told apart with the 87-base-pair reads, so those segments were excluded. Because some donors lacked HLA typing at each locus, the association tests relied only on the typed subset. The classifier was reported to diagnose cytomegalovirus status with high specificity and sensitivity in both the original cohort and the validation cohort. The earlier analysis of around 600 of the donors excluded approximately 17 rarely observed V segments, including chromosome 9 orphons, because counts were too low. CMV serostatus was the only immune exposure information available for the cohort. V-gene and J-gene trimming of TCR beta chains was associated with a missense DCLRE1C variant in a later genetic analysis, and the association was replicated in an independent cohort. When HLA alleles, especially DR and DQ, strongly co-occurred, attributing TCR associations to individual alleles was difficult. A further reported finding was that TCR beta sequences accurately predicted the HLA-A and HLA-B alleles for most subjects in the first cohort. In an earlier analysis of roughly 560 of the donors, most TCR beta V segments were observed in productive rearrangements about 90% or about 30% of the time, broadly matching IMGT annotations. A cluster of highly shared sequence variants was judged likely to be a technical artifact of the sequencing pipeline. Across donors, most TCR sequences were observed very rarely, whereas some public TCRs were present in many individuals.

The cohort was made up of under 800 healthy bone marrow donors. At the time of sampling, all cohort members were nominally healthy, though unrecorded immune exposures were likely present. The donor tested CMV seropositive and was one of the 289 seropositive cohort members. Each donor provided a peripheral blood sample, and peripheral blood mononuclear cells were used for TCR beta sequencing. The Qiagen DNeasy Blood Extraction Kit was used to extract genomic DNA from the blood cell samples. The library was generated by the immunoSEQ multiplex PCR assay. A mixture of 60 forward primers for TCR Vbeta segments and 13 reverse primers for TCR Jbeta segments was used in the multiplex PCR. The CDR3 region of rearranged TCR beta genes was amplified from genomic DNA with a multiplex PCR assay. On the Illumina HiSeq System, the amplified TCR beta libraries were sequenced as 87-base-pair reads. The original pipeline was this. A later analysis tallied around 87 million unique TCR beta chains across the 550 to 850 repertoires, and around 10 million of those chains were shared by two or more donors. Raw reads were error-corrected and collapsed into unique sequences with a nearest-neighbor algorithm that merged closely related sequences to remove PCR and sequencing errors. To assign V, D and J gene segments, CDR3 sequences were aligned to IMGT reference sequences. For a sequence to be retained, a match of at least six nucleotides was required to both a V gene segment and a J gene segment. Rearrangements were called productive when the CDR3 lacked stop codons and stayed in frame with V and J; all others were non-productive. Following IMGT convention, CDR3 was defined as the stretch from the second conserved V-encoded cysteine up to the conserved J-encoded phenylalanine. The earlier analysis of about 590 of the donors excluded sequences that lacked an unambiguous match to a single V gene segment. In an earlier analysis of 587 of the donors, V segments were called functional above 56.7% productive rearrangements and were called segregating when the between-donor standard deviation exceeded 5%. A statistical classification framework was built for diagnosing cytomegalovirus status from the catalog of TCR beta chain sequences. In a later analysis, TCR nucleotide sequences were compared against IMGT/GENE-DB human TR gene sequences so that V and J genes could be assigned. In a later analysis, CDR3 sequences and most-parsimonious VDJ recombination scenarios were assigned using the TCRdist pipeline. In a later analysis, every TCR beta chain was defined by the combination of its CDR3 amino acid sequence and its V-gene family, and reads without a unique V-gene family were dropped. To address suspected cross-contamination and a sequencing artifact, a later analysis removed a few hundred highly shared, low-generation-probability nucleotide sequences. A later analysis calculated a clonal expansion index for each public chain from normalized within-repertoire ranks of inferred template counts. In a later analysis, generation probabilities were computed using a VDJ recombination model fitted to out-of-frame rearrangements, and the results were checked against IGoR. In a later analysis, TCR-TCR, TCR-HLA and TCR-CMV co-occurrence was scored with hypergeometric tests, and a repertoire-size bias correction was applied to TCR pairs. In a later analysis, false discovery rates were estimated by permuting HLA or CMV assignments 20 times. A later analysis grouped co-occurring TCRs with DBSCAN, adding TCRdist sequence similarity when clustering within HLA-allele-positive subsets. Repertoires with fewer than 30,000 or more than 120,000 public chains were left out of co-occurrence clustering, as were a handful of repertoires with anomalous nucleotide sharing. TCRdb mirrors the immuneACCESS table, restricted to in-frame sequences. Some clones are absent from its copies; in checked studies, under half trace to an unresolved V gene, and the reason for the others is unknown. V, J and clone size derive from that table, while D and trimming were established from the DNA sequence. This sample comprises about 100,000 clones, around 74% of them detected only once. Clones ranked in the top ten supply more than 6% of the sample.

This chain joins TRBV9 to TRBJ1-4; the D gene is possibly TRBD1, with 5 bases matching. Sequencing was done on a sample of PBMCs. The clonotype comes from a man aged 35-49 years in good health and CMV-seropositive. The CDR3 region: CASSVATGVTNEKLFF. At the DNA level, the sequence is TGTGCCAGCAGCGTAGCTACGGGGGTTACTAATGAAAAACTGTTTTTT. The full variable domain, completed from the reference TRBV9 and TRBJ1-4 proteins outside the CDR3, reads DSGVTQTPKHLITATGQRVTLRCSPRSGDLSVYWYQQSLDQGLQFLIQYYNGEERAKGNILERFSAQQFPDLHSELNLSSLELGDSALYFCASSVATGVTNEKLFFGSGTQLSVL.